These 18 T cell receptor beta chains originate from one sample sequenced in a study of response to subunit inactivated influenza vaccine. TCRdb processed the RT-PCR reads anew with MiXCR; each CDR3 protein has one entry. This sample has about 620,000 distinct CDR3 sequences, with 12% found just once. The specimen comprised PBMCs from blood, sampled on the day of vaccination. Source of these receptors: a middle-aged man who received an inactivated influenza vaccine.

This clonotype appeared a few times. The chain uses TRBV7-2 and TRBJ2-3, with D maybe TRBD2 (6 bases). V lost 0 bases to trimming and J lost 6 bases, with 13 bases between them. Germline CDR1 reads SGHTA; CDR2 reads FQGNSA. CDR3 size: 15 residues. The CDR3 region is CASSLALARRDTQYF. The CDR3 DNA follows: TGTGCCAGCAGCTTAGCCCTAGCGAGAAGGGATACGCAGTATTTT. The entire variable domain, with the rest obtained from reference TRBV7-2 and TRBJ2-3, is as follows: GAGVSQSPSNKVTEKGKDVELRCDPISGHTALYWYRQSLGQGLEFLIYFQGNSAPDKSGLPSDRFSAERTGGSVSTLTIQRTQQEDSAVYLCASSLALARRDTQYFGPGTRLTVL.

This clonotype was counted a few times. The chain combines TRBV9 with TRBJ2-1, with D perhaps matching TRBD2 (6 bases). Trimming cost V 1 base and J 4 bases, with 18 bases left between them. Germline CDR1 is SGDLS and CDR2 is YYNGEE. The CDR3 has 17 amino acids. As DNA, the CDR3 is TGTGCCAGCAGCGTACCCCTGGCCGGGGGAAATTACAATGAGCAGTTCTTC. Translation gives CASSVPLAGGNYNEQFF.

The CDR3 is CASSKILDNEQFF. The CDR3 DNA is TGTGCCAGTAGTAAAATTCTGGATAATGAGCAGTTCTTC. The chain recombines TRBV19 with TRBJ2-1; D is unclear. Germline V lookup: CDR1 LNHDA, CDR2 SQIVND (reference sequence). The CDR3 is made up of 13 amino acids. V was trimmed by 4 bases and J by 7 bases, leaving 11 bases between them.

The chain links TRBV12-3 or TRBV12-4 to TRBJ2-7; tentative D call: TRBD2 (5 bases). The length of the CDR3 is 12 residues. V was clipped by 4 bases and J by 6 bases, with 10 bases between them. CDR3 sequence: CASSYARGEQYF. CDR3 nucleotide sequence: TGTGCCAGCAGTTACGCCCGGGGCGAGCAGTACTTC.

To note about this clonotype: Germline is not matched at one junction end, which may reflect a read error. The chain has TRBV24-1 and TRBJ2-1, with TRBD1 matching over 8 bases. Germline V gene lookup returns CDR1 KGHDR and CDR2 SFDVKD. The CDR3 covers 15 residues. CDR3 sequence (DNA): TGTGCCACCAGTGACCCGGGACAGGCGTACAATGAGCAGCTCTTC. As protein: CATSDPGQAYNEQLF.

The table lists this clonotype with a few counts. The CDR3 sequence is CAISASGSPDTQYF. CDR3 nucleotides: TGTGCCATCAGTGCTAGCGGGAGTCCAGATACGCAGTATTTT. The chain recombines TRBV10-3 with TRBJ2-3; 10 nucleotides match TRBD2. Germline CDR1 and CDR2: ENHRY and SYGVKD. V gave up 4 bases and J gave up 4 bases; unmatched junction bases: 2. The CDR3 consists of 14 residues.

V and J are TRBV10-3 and TRBJ2-1, with 8 positions matching TRBD2. Per germline, CDR1 ENHRY and CDR2 SYGVKD. CDR3 size: 15 residues. V dropped 3 bases and J dropped 2; count of bases not matched to a gene: 3. The CDR3 bases are TGTGCCATCAGTGACCAGCGGGGGCCCTACAATGAGCAGTTCTTC. Its protein is CAISDQRGPYNEQFF.

This chain connects TRBV7-9 to TRBJ2-3, with no clear D. The CDR3 consists of 16 residues. V was clipped by 5 bases and J by 4 bases, with 19 bases between them. CDR1 is SEHNR and CDR2 is FQNEAQ in the germline V gene (reference sequence). The DNA of the CDR3 is TGTGCCAGCAGCCCGATCGACGGAAAAGACCCAGATACGCAGTATTTT. Its translation: CASSPIDGKDPDTQYF.

The chain recombines TRBV5-6 with TRBJ2-3; D is perhaps TRBD2 (6 bases). Germline loops: CDR1 SGHDT, CDR2 YYEEEE. The CDR3 is 15 amino acids. The V end lost 0 bases, the J end lost 4 bases, and 12 bases lay between the germline ends. For the CDR3, the DNA is TGTGCCAGCAGCTTGGGGGGGGTTCCGGCAGATACGCAGTATTTT. Translating gives CASSLGGVPADTQYF.

This clonotype was seen many times. V is TRBV15 and J is TRBJ1-4; no firm D call. Germline assignment: CDR1 LNHNV and CDR2 YYDKDF (reference sequence). The CDR3 totals 18 residues. V gave up 0 bases and J gave up 8 bases, with 22 bases separating them. Here the CDR3 DNA reads TGTGCCACCAGCAGAGATAGTTTATTGAGGCTCGGGGAAGAAAAACTGTTTTTT. This gives the protein CATSRDSLLRLGEEKLFF. Full variable domain (rest looked up from reference TRBV15 and TRBJ1-4): DAMVIQNPRYQVTQFGKPVTLSCSQTLNHNVMYWYQQKSSQAPKLLFHYYDKDFNNEADTPDNFQSRRPNTSFCFLDIRSPGLGDTAMYLCATSRDSLLRLGEEKLFFGSGTQLSVL.

Only a few counts were recorded for this clonotype. The chain couples TRBV19 to TRBJ2-7; either TRBD1 or TRBD2 may fit D (6 bases each). The CDR3 has 15 residues. Per germline, CDR1 LNHDA and CDR2 SQIVND (reference sequence). The germline V and J ends were trimmed by 3 bases and 2 bases, with 14 bases remaining between them. The CDR3 protein is CASSIRGGSPYEQYF. The CDR3 DNA sequence: TGTGCCAGTAGTATCAGGGGAGGATCCCCCTACGAGCAGTACTTC.

This clonotype was picked up a small number of times. The rearrangement uses TRBV2 and TRBJ2-3, with 8 bases that match TRBD2. V lost 6 bases and J lost 1; bases outside the gene matches: 12. The CDR3 extends over 17 amino acids. CDR1 is SNHLY and CDR2 is FYNNEI in the germline V gene. CDR3 loop: CASSWPASGPRTDTQYF. The CDR3 DNA reads as TGTGCCAGCAGCTGGCCGGCTAGCGGGCCCCGCACAGATACGCAGTATTTT.

The V call is TRBV25-1, the J call TRBJ2-3, with D perhaps given as TRBD1 or TRBD2 (6 bases each). The germline V and J ends were trimmed by 0 bases and 5 bases, with 15 bases remaining between them. CDR1 MGHDK and CDR2 SYGVNS come from the germline V gene. This CDR3 is built from 16 residues. The CDR3 region has the DNA TGTGCCAGCAGTGAATATAGGGGGGCCCAACTAGATACGCAGTATTTT. Translated, it gives CASSEYRGAQLDTQYF.

This clonotype has only a few counts. This chain connects TRBV20-1 to TRBJ2-7, with D unclear. The CDR3 loop spans 14 amino acids. The V and J ends lost 0 bases and 0 bases respectively, with 9 bases between them. Germline V gene sequence: CDR1 DFQATT, CDR2 SNEGSKA (reference sequence). The CDR3 nucleotides read TGCAGTGCTAGAGATCAACAGTTCTCCTACGAGCAGTACTTC. Translating it yields CSARDQQFSYEQYF.

In this sample, this clonotype turned up a few times. The V call is TRBV12-3 or TRBV12-4, the J call TRBJ1-5, with a tentative D call TRBD1 (5 bases). CDR3 size: 15 residues. V lost 5 bases to trimming and J lost 11 bases, with 22 bases between them. The CDR3: CASSPWGPSDLSQHF. CDR3 nucleotide sequence: TGTGCCAGCAGTCCCTGGGGACCCTCGGATCTTTCCCAGCATTTT.

This clonotype was seen a handful of times. V usage is TRBV20-1 and J usage is TRBJ1-1, with TRBD1 matching 10 bases. There are 15 residues in the CDR3. The V and J ends lost 0 bases and 10 bases, in that order; junction bases with no gene match: 11. The V gene's germline CDR1 is DFQATT and CDR2 SNEGSKA (reference sequence). Written as DNA, the CDR3 is TGCAGTGCTAGAGATATGGGACAGGGGCTCGGGGGAGCTTTCTTT. Protein sequence: CSARDMGQGLGGAFF.

The V call is TRBV5-1, the J call TRBJ2-7; the match to TRBD2 covers 11 bases. Germline V lookup: CDR1 SGHRS, CDR2 YFSETQ. There are 17 residues in the CDR3. With 0 bases clipped from V and 3 bases from J, the junction kept 8 bases outside the gene matches. CDR3: CASSLGPSGLADYEQYF. The CDR3 region has the DNA TGCGCCAGCAGCTTGGGACCATCGGGACTAGCGGACTACGAGCAGTACTTC. Combining the CDR3 with reference TRBV5-1 and TRBJ2-7 gives the whole variable domain KAGVTQTPRYLIKTRGQQVTLSCSPISGHRSVSWYQQTPGQGLQFLFEYFSETQRNKGNFPGRFSGRQFSNSRSEMNVSTLELGDSALYLCASSLGPSGLADYEQYFGPGTRLTVT.

V gene TRBV18 combines with J gene TRBJ1-2; possibly TRBD1 for D (6 bases). V gave up 1 base and J gave up 4 bases, with 13 bases separating them. Germline assignment: CDR1 KGHSH and CDR2 LQKENI. CDR3 size: 15 residues. CDR3 in amino acids: CASSPRTAGSYGYTF. In DNA, the CDR3 is TGTGCCAGCTCACCACGGACAGCTGGGAGCTATGGCTACACCTTC.